These 27 T cell receptor beta chains came from one sample sequenced in a study of beta chain features in type 1 diabetes. Every isolated RNA sample was fully reverse transcribed, so sequencing captured expressed TCRB transcripts. Profiled with immunoSEQ multiplex PCR; TCRdb holds only in-frame clones, not every one. The data hold about 400,000 clones, with around 12% observed a single time. Study observations and caveats: People with Type 1 diabetes carried modestly yet significantly shorter TCRB CDR3s in all four CD4+ subsets.

No cognate antigen is known for these TCRs. The source material was naive CD4+ T cells from blood. The receptor set was obtained from a woman aged 18-35 years with type 1 diabetes.

The table lists this clone with a few counts. Here the CDR3 reads CAWDSGSYEQYF. CDR3 coding DNA: TGTGCCTGGGACTCTGGGTCCTACGAGCAGTACTTC. The gene calls are TRBV30 and TRBJ2-7, with D unclear. The CDR3 spans 12 residues. CDR1 GTSNPN and CDR2 SVGIG come from the germline V gene (reference sequence). Trimming cost V 5 bases and J 1 base, with 9 bases left between them. Combining the CDR3 with reference TRBV30 and TRBJ2-7 gives the whole variable domain SQTIHQWPATLVQPVGSPLSLECTVEGTSNPNLYWYRQAAGRGLQLLFYSVGIGQISSEVPQNLSASRPQDRQFILSSKKLLLSDSGFYLCAWDSGSYEQYFGPGTRLTVT.

This clone was recorded a few times. The genes are TRBV29-1 and TRBJ2-1, with 11 nucleotides matching TRBD2. Germline V gene data show CDR1 as SQVTM and CDR2 as ANQGSEA. The CDR3 is made up of 14 amino acids. Trimming at V came to 3 bases and at J to 6 bases, leaving 4 bases not matched to a gene. The CDR3 sequence: CSVDRLAGGNEQFF. CDR3 in DNA: TGCAGCGTTGATAGGCTAGCGGGGGGCAATGAGCAGTTCTTC.

This sequence joins TRBV4-1 and TRBJ2-1, with D possibly being TRBD1 (5 bases). Trimming left V 1 base short and J 12 bases short, with 10 bases between. This CDR3 is built from 12 residues. Germline assignment: CDR1 MGHRA and CDR2 YSYEKL. CDR3: CASSQVAGMQFF. CDR3 bases: TGCGCCAGCAGCCAAGTTGCAGGGATGCAGTTCTTC.

The genes are TRBV5-1 and TRBJ2-7, with TRBD1 matching 7 bases. The germline V gene has CDR1 SGHRS and CDR2 YFSETQ. The V and J ends lost 4 bases and 0 bases, in that order; junction bases with no gene match: 7. There are 15 residues in the CDR3. The CDR3 DNA follows: TGCGCCAGCAGCCCCCGACAGGGATCCTCCTACGAGCAGTACTTC. Encoded protein: CASSPRQGSSYEQYF.

The V gene is TRBV4-3, the J gene TRBJ2-3, with 8 nucleotides matching TRBD2. Germline V lookup: CDR1 LGHNA, CDR2 YSLEER. With V trimmed by 3 bases and J by 1 base, 6 bases remained unmatched. The CDR3 sequence is 16 residues long. The CDR3 coding sequence is TGCGCCAGCAGCCAGGTAGAAGCGGGGGGCACAGATACGCAGTATTTT. This sequence encodes CASSQVEAGGTDTQYF.

This clone was counted a few times. V and J are TRBV5-4 and TRBJ2-2; tentative D call: TRBD1 (5 bases). Germline CDR1 is SGHNT and CDR2 is YYREEE (reference sequence). The V and J ends lost 4 bases and 3 bases respectively, with 7 bases between them. There are 13 residues in the CDR3. The CDR3 spells CASSGRDTGELFF. Here the CDR3 DNA reads TGTGCCAGCAGCGGCAGGGACACCGGGGAGCTGTTTTTT.

This clone showed up just a few times. This sequence joins TRBV5-1 and TRBJ2-6; no reliable D call. V lost 0 bases and J lost 2, with 6 bases in between. Germline CDR1 is SGHRS and CDR2 is YFSETQ. This CDR3 region has 15 residues. CDR3 nucleotide sequence: TGCGCCAGCAGCTTGGACAGACCTGGGGCCAACGTCCTGACTTTC. Its protein is CASSLDRPGANVLTF.

The chain has TRBV25-1 and TRBJ2-4, with a tentative D call TRBD2 (6 bases). This CDR3 is 13 amino acids long. Germline V gene data show CDR1 as MGHDK and CDR2 as SYGVNS. V lost 8 bases, J lost 6 bases, and 14 bases lay in between. The CDR3 DNA follows: TGTGCCAGCGGACTACCCGGGGGAAACATTCAGTACTTC. Translated: CASGLPGGNIQYF.

The table lists this clone with a few counts. The rearrangement uses TRBV30 and TRBJ2-1, with 11 bases lining up with TRBD1. Germline V lookup: CDR1 GTSNPN, CDR2 SVGIG (reference sequence). The CDR3 contains 14 residues. Trimming cost V 5 bases and J 8 bases; bases outside gene matches: 8. The CDR3 protein is CAWGPGQGVDEQFF. DNA for the CDR3: TGTGCCTGGGGGCCGGGACAGGGGGTGGATGAGCAGTTCTTC.

The chain carries TRBV6-6 and TRBJ1-5; 7 nucleotides line up with TRBD1. After removal of 0 bases from V and 3 bases from J, the junction contained 2 bases not matched to a gene. This CDR3 has 15 residues. Germline V CDR1 and CDR2: MNHNY, SVGAGI (reference sequence). The CDR3 here is CASSYSDRDNQPQHF. For the CDR3, the DNA is TGTGCCAGCAGTTACTCTGACAGGGACAATCAGCCCCAGCATTTT.

The rearrangement links TRBV7-2 to TRBJ2-7, with 8 bases matching TRBD1. The CDR3 length is 15 residues. The germline V gene has CDR1 SGHTA and CDR2 FQGNSA. Germline trimming cut 2 bases from V and 2 bases from J; bases unmatched to any gene: 5. CDR3 in amino acids: CASSLRQGSPYEQYF. CDR3 nucleotide sequence: TGTGCCAGCAGCTTACGACAGGGGAGTCCCTACGAGCAGTACTTC.

This chain uses TRBV7-2 with TRBJ2-7; weak D call: TRBD1 (6 bases). V was clipped by 1 base and J by 5 bases, with 12 bases between them. The CDR3 runs 14 residues. Germline loops: CDR1 SGHTA, CDR2 FQGNSA. The CDR3 DNA reads as TGTGCCAGCAGCTTAGGTTACAGGGAGAACGAGCAGTACTTC. It specifies CASSLGYRENEQYF.

This clone has only a few counts. This rearrangement joins TRBV29-1 to TRBJ2-3; D is possibly TRBD2 (6 bases). The CDR3 sequence is 14 residues long. The germline V gene encodes CDR1 SQVTM and CDR2 ANQGSEA. V was trimmed by 0 bases and J by 6 bases, leaving 13 bases between them. The CDR3 is CSVEDQRGSDTQYF. The DNA of the CDR3 is TGCAGCGTTGAAGATCAACGGGGGTCGGATACGCAGTATTTT.

The V gene is TRBV7-2, the J gene TRBJ2-7; 8 nucleotides match TRBD1. V lost 6 bases to trimming and J lost 3 bases; unmatched junction nucleotides: 7. Germline V gene sequence: CDR1 SGHTA, CDR2 FQGNSA. This CDR3 has 14 amino acids. The DNA of the CDR3 is TGTGCCAGCAGGTCCGGACAGGGCGACTACGAGCAGTACTTC. It is translated as CASRSGQGDYEQYF.

The chain uses TRBV4-3 and TRBJ1-2, with TRBD1 identical over 9 bases. Germline lookup yields CDR1 LGHNA and CDR2 YSLEER. CDR3 length: 15 residues. Germline trimming cut 0 bases from V and 7 bases from J; bases unmatched to any gene: 6. For the CDR3, the DNA is TGCGCCAGCAGCCAAGACTGGACAGGGGCAATTGGCTACACCTTC. It yields the protein CASSQDWTGAIGYTF.

This clone was counted only a few times. J is TRBJ1-1 and V is TRBV11-1, with no clear D. CDR1 and CDR2 (germline): SGHAT, FQDESV (reference sequence). The CDR3 consists of 18 residues. V lost 0 bases, J lost 4 bases, and 21 bases lay in between. The CDR3 DNA reads as TGTGCCAGCAGCTTAGCAGGCCGCTCGCCGAGACTTTTCACTGAAGCTTTCTTT. Translated: CASSLAGRSPRLFTEAFF.

V is TRBV5-6 and J is TRBJ2-2; 13 nucleotides line up with TRBD2. V trimming: 4 bases; J trimming: 2 bases; junction bases outside the gene matches: 5. CDR1 is SGHDT and CDR2 is YYEEEE in the germline V gene. The CDR3 has 17 amino acids. CDR3 nucleotides: TGTGCCAGCAGCCCACTAGCGGGAGGGTTAAACACCGGGGAGCTGTTTTTT. It specifies CASSPLAGGLNTGELFF.

The chain has TRBV30 and TRBJ2-6; D uncertain. Germline lookup yields CDR1 GTSNPN and CDR2 SVGIG (reference sequence). The CDR3 has 14 residues. V lost 0 bases and J 4 bases, leaving 7 bases between the germline ends. CDR3 residues: CAWSVYGGANVLTF. DNA of the CDR3: TGTGCCTGGAGTGTATATGGCGGGGCCAACGTCCTGACTTTC.

This clone occurred a few times. The chain employs TRBV7-2 and TRBJ1-1, with 7 positions matching TRBD1. V shed 5 bases and J 4 bases; nucleotides not matched to a gene: 10. This CDR3 spans 15 amino acids. Germline CDR1 and CDR2: SGHTA and FQGNSA. The CDR3 spells CASSTRQGRTTEAFF. In nucleotides, the CDR3 is TGTGCCAGCAGCACGCGACAGGGAAGGACCACTGAAGCTTTCTTT. The full variable domain, its missing parts supplied by reference TRBV7-2 and TRBJ1-1, is GAGVSQSPSNKVTEKGKDVELRCDPISGHTALYWYRQSLGQGLEFLIYFQGNSAPDKSGLPSDRFSAERTGGSVSTLTIQRTQQEDSAVYLCASSTRQGRTTEAFFGQGTRLTVV.

This clone showed up just a few times. The chain has TRBV5-1 and TRBJ2-3; D remains ambiguous. This CDR3 has 13 amino acids. Germline values: CDR1 SGHRS, CDR2 YFSETQ. V lost 3 bases and J lost 5, with 10 bases in between. CDR3: CASSYRRGDTQYF. In nucleotides, the CDR3 is TGCGCCAGCAGCTATCGACGAGGAGATACGCAGTATTTT. The entire variable domain, with the rest obtained from reference TRBV5-1 and TRBJ2-3, is as follows: KAGVTQTPRYLIKTRGQQVTLSCSPISGHRSVSWYQQTPGQGLQFLFEYFSETQRNKGNFPGRFSGRQFSNSRSEMNVSTLELGDSALYLCASSYRRGDTQYFGPGTRLTVL.

This clone was counted between two and nine times. The CDR3 sequence is CASSIGGDSYEQYF. CDR3 nucleotide sequence: TGTGCCAGTAGTATCGGAGGGGACTCCTACGAGCAGTACTTC. The chain recombines TRBV19 with TRBJ2-7, with D maybe TRBD2 (6 bases). CDR1 LNHDA and CDR2 SQIVND come from the germline V gene (reference sequence). This CDR3 has 14 amino acids. V lost 3 bases, J lost 0 bases, and 9 bases lay in between.

V and J are TRBV7-8 and TRBJ1-4, with D perhaps matching TRBD1 (6 bases). V was shortened by 4 bases and J by 7 bases, with 13 bases between the two germline ends. This CDR3 is built from 14 residues. Germline V gene lookup returns CDR1 SGHVS and CDR2 FQNEAQ. The CDR3 coding sequence is TGTGCCAGCAGCTCGGGACAATCCAGTGAAAAACTGTTTTTT. It yields the protein CASSSGQSSEKLFF.

J is TRBJ2-4 and V is TRBV7-8, with 7 nucleotides matching TRBD2. The V and J ends lost 3 bases and 3 bases, in that order; junction bases with no gene match: 14. The CDR3 runs 18 residues. The V gene's germline CDR1 is SGHVS and CDR2 FQNEAQ. CDR3 DNA: TGTGCCAGCAGCTTTAGTCGCGGGCAACCGGGGGGCAAAAACATTCAGTACTTC. Residues: CASSFSRGQPGGKNIQYF.

This clone was detected only a few times. The chain joins TRBV7-8 to TRBJ2-7; 7 bases align to TRBD1. Germline lookup yields CDR1 SGHVS and CDR2 FQNEAQ. This CDR3 is 13 amino acids long. The V segment lost 8 bases and the J segment 3 bases; nucleotides outside the gene matches: 7. The CDR3 nucleotides read TGTGCCAGCGCTCGGGCAGGGGGCTACGAGCAGTACTTC. This codes for CASARAGGYEQYF.

V usage is TRBV2 and J usage is TRBJ1-6; no clear D. Per the germline V gene, CDR1 is SNHLY and CDR2 is FYNNEI. V lost 1 base and J lost 12, with 10 bases in between. The CDR3 extends over 13 amino acids. The CDR3 reads CASSEGELQPLHF. The CDR3 bases are TGTGCCAGCAGTGAAGGGGAGCTTCAACCCCTCCACTTT.

The rearrangement links TRBV5-1 to TRBJ2-5, with D tentatively TRBD2 (5 bases). Trimming took 5 bases from V and 8 from J, leaving 16 bases between them. CDR1 and CDR2 from the germline V gene are SGHRS and YFSETQ. The CDR3 has 13 residues. DNA of the CDR3: TGCGCCAGCAGGAGTCGGACTGGAGAAACCCAGTACTTC. It yields the protein CASRSRTGETQYF.

This clone was counted only a few times. Other DNA sequences of this sample code for an identical CDR3. J is TRBJ1-2 and V is TRBV9; D might be TRBD1 (6 bases). V gave up 3 bases and J gave up 2 bases, with 8 bases separating them. Germline assignment: CDR1 SGDLS and CDR2 YYNGEE. The CDR3 consists of 13 residues. The CDR3 DNA reads as TGTGCCAGCAGCGCGGACAGCAACTATGGCTACACCTTC. The encoded protein is CASSADSNYGYTF.